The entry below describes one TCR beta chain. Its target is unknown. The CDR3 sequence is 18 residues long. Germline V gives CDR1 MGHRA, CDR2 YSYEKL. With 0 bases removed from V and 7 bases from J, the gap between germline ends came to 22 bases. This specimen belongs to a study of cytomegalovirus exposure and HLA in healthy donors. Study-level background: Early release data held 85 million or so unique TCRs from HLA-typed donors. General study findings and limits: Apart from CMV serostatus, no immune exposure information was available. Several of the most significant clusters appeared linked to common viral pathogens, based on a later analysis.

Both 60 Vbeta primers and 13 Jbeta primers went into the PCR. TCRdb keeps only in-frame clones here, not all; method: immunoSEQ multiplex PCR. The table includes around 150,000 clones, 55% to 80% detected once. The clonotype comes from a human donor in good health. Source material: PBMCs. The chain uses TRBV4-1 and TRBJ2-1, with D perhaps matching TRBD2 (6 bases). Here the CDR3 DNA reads TGCGCCAGCAGCCAAGAGCCATACACTAGCCGTTTTGTGAATGAGCAGTTCTTC. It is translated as CASSQEPYTSRFVNEQFF.